This T cell receptor beta chain was retrieved from a study of T cell responses to AZD1222 COVID-19 vaccine. The study's findings and limits: Vaccine-associated CD4 TCRs ranged over spike, dominating at 160-218 and 743-854.

Trimming removed 1 base from V and 8 bases from J, with 9 bases in between. The germline gives CDR1 MNHEY, CDR2 SMNVEV (reference sequence). The CDR3 totals 14 residues. Comment on this clone: Its antigen is unidentified.

Libraries were prepared by immunoSEQ multiplex PCR; TCRdb keeps only in-frame clonotypes and omits some of them. The sample lists roughly 80,000 clones; 70% to 90% were seen once. The sequence was obtained from an adult who received the AZD1222 COVID-19 vaccine. The sequenced sample was peripheral blood, obtained 28 days after the second AZD1222 dose. The V and J genes are TRBV27 and TRBJ1-6; no clear D gene. The CDR3 DNA sequence: TGTGCCAGCAGTTTATTGGGCGGTGATTCACCCCTCCACTTT. Protein: CASSLLGGDSPLHF.